This T cell receptor beta chain was observed in a study of Ad26.COV2.S vaccination and SARS-CoV-2 variants. For the study at large: The trial was COV1001 and the donor's arm was Ad26.COV2.S. By the intramuscular route, Ad26.COV2.S was given once, or twice 56 days apart. Study findings and constraints: Assessments of TCR breadth and depth may have underestimated the total T cell responses.

The germline V gene encodes CDR1 SGHNT and CDR2 YYREEE (reference sequence). The ends lost 6 bases at V and 3 bases at J; junction bases unmatched: 8. The CDR3 contains 14 residues. TCRdb keeps only in-frame clones here, not all; method: immunoSEQ multiplex PCR. The sample lists around 350,000 clones, roughly 81% occurring once. To note about this clone: What it binds is not known.

Treatment: 15 to 20 received Ad26.COV2.S at low or high dose, single or two shots; five or six received placebo; per-sample allocation not given. Day 63 following the first vaccine or placebo injection was when the samples were taken. The chain links TRBV5-4 to TRBJ2-7; 8 bases agree with TRBD2. This sequence originates from a person aged 18 to 65 who received the Ad26.COV2.S COVID-19 vaccine or a placebo. The material sequenced was peripheral blood, taken in a trial of Ad26.COV2.S vaccine versus placebo. For the CDR3, the DNA is TGTGCCAGCACCCCGACGGGAGGGAACTACGAGCAGTACTTC. Translated: CASTPTGGNYEQYF.